This TCR beta chain is drawn from a study of OX40 agonist ivuxolimab in advanced cancers. This CDR3 is built from 14 residues. The V gene lost 2 bases and the J gene lost 3 bases, with 12 bases spanning the gap. The germline V gene encodes CDR1 SGDLS and CDR2 YYNGEE. The table came from immunoSEQ multiplex PCR; TCRdb's copy has only in-frame clones and leaves some out. Of roughly 58,000 clones in the sample, around 85% are singletons; the top ten hold around 2.8%. This clone appeared once. Its target is not known. Findings and limits, study-wide: In CD8+ T cells, expanded clones were on average more numerous than in CD4+. At 0.1 to 3.0 mg/kg and by week 6, clonal expansion occurred in CD4+ and CD8+ blood T cells.

V gene TRBV9 combines with J gene TRBJ2-7; tentative D call: TRBD1 (6 bases). This material consisted of CD4+ or CD8+ T cells sorted from blood, taken in a trial of the OX40 agonist ivuxolimab. The TCR originated in an adult with an advanced solid tumor such as melanoma, head and neck, liver or kidney cancer. As DNA, the CDR3 is TGTGCCAGCAGCGTCACAGGGTTGGGCTACGAGCAGTACTTC. It translates to CASSVTGLGYEQYF. Full variable domain (remainder filled in from reference TRBV9 and TRBJ2-7): DSGVTQTPKHLITATGQRVTLRCSPRSGDLSVYWYQQSLDQGLQFLIQYYNGEERAKGNILERFSAQQFPDLHSELNLSSLELGDSALYFCASSVTGLGYEQYFGPGTRLTVT.